One sample yielded the 20 T cell receptor beta chains listed below, sequenced in a study of T cells after yellow fever vaccination. TCRdb recomputed calls from the 5' RACE reads with MiXCR, one row per CDR3 protein. The sample lists around 530,000 distinct CDR3 sequences; roughly 17% were seen once. The specimen comprised PBMCs, sampled about 5 days after the first yellow fever vaccination. The receptors come from a man aged 18 to 30 who received the YFV17D yellow fever vaccine.

The sample holds a few counts of this clonotype. The V gene is TRBV20-1, the J gene TRBJ1-6, with a possible D match to TRBD1 (5 bases). CDR1 and CDR2 (germline): DFQATT, SNEGSKA (reference sequence). V lost 7 bases to trimming and J lost 2 bases, with 9 bases between them. This CDR3 has 13 amino acids. The CDR3 reads CSVRGPYNSPLHF. The DNA of the CDR3 is TGCAGTGTGAGGGGTCCCTATAATTCACCCCTCCACTTT.

This clonotype has just a few counts. The rearrangement joins TRBV6-5 to TRBJ2-1, with a possible D match to TRBD1 (6 bases). The CDR3 extends over 15 amino acids. V was trimmed by 5 bases and J by 3 bases, leaving 14 bases between them. Germline V lookup: CDR1 MNHEY, CDR2 SVGAGI. The CDR3 protein is CASSHRERDYNEQFF. CDR3 nucleotide sequence: TGTGCCAGCAGTCACAGGGAAAGGGACTACAATGAGCAGTTCTTC.

This chain uses TRBV6-5 with TRBJ1-2; 9 bases fit TRBD1. There are 16 residues in the CDR3. V was clipped by 0 bases and J by 0 bases; unmatched bases: 2. Germline V lookup: CDR1 MNHEY, CDR2 SVGAGI. This CDR3 reads CASSYSGQGANYGYTF. The CDR3 DNA sequence: TGTGCCAGCAGTTACTCGGGACAGGGCGCTAACTATGGCTACACCTTC.

This sequence joins TRBV5-1 and TRBJ2-7, with 7 bases aligning to TRBD1. The CDR3 runs 16 residues. The J segment lost 0 bases and the V segment lost 0 bases, leaving 6 bases of the junction unmatched. CDR1 is SGHRS, CDR2 YFSETQ, per germline. This CDR3 is CASSLEGGDSSYEQYF. The CDR3 nucleotides are TGCGCCAGCAGCTTGGAAGGGGGCGACAGCTCCTACGAGCAGTACTTC. The full variable domain, completed using reference TRBV5-1 and TRBJ2-7, is KAGVTQTPRYLIKTRGQQVTLSCSPISGHRSVSWYQQTPGQGLQFLFEYFSETQRNKGNFPGRFSGRQFSNSRSEMNVSTLELGDSALYLCASSLEGGDSSYEQYFGPGTRLTVT.

This clonotype was seen a handful of times. The CDR3 bases are TGTGCCAGCAGCAGAAGGGACAGGGGGCTCTATTCACCCCTCCACTTT. Amino acid sequence: CASSRRDRGLYSPLHF. The V gene is TRBV3-1, the J gene TRBJ1-6, with TRBD1 matching over 12 bases. Germline-derived CDR1 and CDR2 are LGHDT and YNNKEL (reference sequence). With V trimmed by 5 bases and J by 8 bases, 7 bases remained unmatched. This CDR3 has 16 residues. Together with reference TRBV3-1 and TRBJ1-6, the CDR3 gives the full variable domain: DTAVSQTPKYLVTQMGNDKSIKCEQNLGHDTMYWYKQDSKKFLKIMFSYNNKELIINETVPNRFSPKSPDKAHLNLHINSLELGDSAVYFCASSRRDRGLYSPLHFGNGTRLTVT.

The rearrangement joins TRBV20-1 to TRBJ2-5, with TRBD2 matching 12 bases. From germline, CDR1 is DFQATT and CDR2 SNEGSKA (reference sequence). V was pared by 3 bases and J by 9 bases, with 11 bases of the junction left unmatched. This CDR3 comprises 15 residues. CDR3 region: CSARASGGASESQYF. Written as DNA, the CDR3 is TGCAGTGCTAGGGCTAGCGGGGGGGCCAGCGAGTCCCAGTACTTC.

The chain has TRBV4-2 and TRBJ2-3; TRBD1 agrees at 10 bases. The V gene end was trimmed by 1 base and the J gene end by 2 bases; junction bases not matched to a gene: 6. Germline CDR1 reads LGHNA; CDR2 reads YNFKEQ. The CDR3 loop spans 17 amino acids. The CDR3 DNA follows: TGTGCCAGCAGCCAAGCGCCGGGACAGGGGTACACAGATACGCAGTATTTT. Translated, it gives CASSQAPGQGYTDTQYF.

This chain connects TRBV7-2 to TRBJ2-5, with TRBD2 identical over 12 bases. The CDR3 covers 16 residues. V shed 5 bases and J 1 base; nucleotides not matched to a gene: 5. From germline, CDR1 is SGHTA and CDR2 FQGNSA. The CDR3 nucleotides are TGTGCCAGCAGCCAATCTAGCGGGGGGGCCCAAGAGACCCAGTACTTC. Residues: CASSQSSGGAQETQYF. The complete variable domain, with remaining parts taken from reference TRBV7-2 and TRBJ2-5, reads GAGVSQSPSNKVTEKGKDVELRCDPISGHTALYWYRQSLGQGLEFLIYFQGNSAPDKSGLPSDRFSAERTGGSVSTLTIQRTQQEDSAVYLCASSQSSGGAQETQYFGPGTRLLVL.

V usage is TRBV5-1 and J usage is TRBJ2-2; D remains ambiguous. The CDR3 length is 14 residues. Germline CDR1 and CDR2: SGHRS and YFSETQ. Trimming removed 2 bases from V and 4 bases from J, with 9 bases in between. As DNA, the CDR3 is TGCGCCAGCAGCTTCAGGTCCCCCACCGGGGAGCTGTTTTTT. Protein sequence: CASSFRSPTGELFF.

This clonotype was seen at least ten times. The V gene is TRBV20-1, the J gene TRBJ2-5, with D uncertain. CDR3 length: 14 amino acids. V lost 0 bases, J lost 2 bases, and 10 bases lay in between. Looked up from germline, CDR1 is DFQATT and CDR2 is SNEGSKA (reference sequence). Here the CDR3 reads CSARDIRVQETQYF. CDR3 DNA sequence: TGCAGTGCTAGAGATATCCGAGTTCAAGAGACCCAGTACTTC.

The J gene is TRBJ1-6, the V gene TRBV7-9; D unresolved. Germline-derived CDR1 and CDR2 are SEHNR and FQNEAQ (reference sequence). CDR3 size: 14 residues. V dropped 8 bases and J dropped 8 bases, with 16 bases sitting between them. The DNA for the CDR3 is TGTGCCAGCGGCCCCCCACGCCGGGATTCACCCCTCCACTTT. Its protein product is CASGPPRRDSPLHF.

The chain employs TRBV9 and TRBJ1-1; 7 bases align to TRBD1. Germline V gene sequence: CDR1 SGDLS, CDR2 YYNGEE. The V and J ends lost 7 bases and 5 bases, in that order; junction bases with no gene match: 5. CDR3 length equals 12 residues. In DNA, the CDR3 is TGTGCCAGCGGCAGGGGGTTGACTGAAGCTTTCTTT. Its protein product is CASGRGLTEAFF.

The rearrangement uses TRBV6-5 and TRBJ1-4; D unclear. V lost 0 bases and J 11 bases, leaving 13 bases between the germline ends. CDR1 is MNHEY, CDR2 SVGAGI, per germline. The CDR3 is 14 amino acids. CDR3: CASSYSSTELKLFF. In nucleotides, the CDR3 is TGTGCCAGCAGTTACTCGAGCACCGAGTTGAAACTGTTTTTT.

J is TRBJ1-6 and V is TRBV2; TRBD1 might be the D (5 bases). The V and J ends lost 3 bases and 0 bases respectively, with 12 bases between them. This CDR3 is built from 17 residues. Germline V CDR1 and CDR2: SNHLY, FYNNEI. CDR3 nucleotides: TGTGCCAGCAGTGACCCCCAGGGTCTCTCCTATAATTCACCCCTCCACTTT. Translating gives CASSDPQGLSYNSPLHF.

The CDR3 protein is CASSVGTGRPSYEQYV. The CDR3 DNA is TGTGCCAGCAGCGTAGGGACAGGGCGACCGTCCTACGAGCAGTACGTC. V gene TRBV7-8 combines with J gene TRBJ2-7; 9 nucleotides line up with TRBD1. The CDR3 consists of 16 residues. Germline V CDR1 and CDR2: SGHVS, FQNEAQ. The ends lost 5 bases at V and 1 base at J; junction bases unmatched: 9.

This clonotype was picked up a small number of times. The V and J genes are TRBV11-2 and TRBJ2-5; tentatively, D is TRBD1 (5 bases). CDR1 and CDR2 (germline): SGHAT, FQNNGV. With 0 bases removed from V and 1 base from J, the gap between germline ends came to 12 bases. The CDR3 runs to 16 residues. The CDR3 sequence: CASSLDRGAFQETQYF. CDR3 nucleotides: TGTGCCAGCAGCTTAGATCGTGGGGCGTTCCAAGAGACCCAGTACTTC. The full variable domain, with the rest looked up from reference TRBV11-2 and TRBJ2-5, is EAGVAQSPRYKIIEKRQSVAFWCNPISGHATLYWYQQILGQGPKLLIQFQNNGVVDDSQLPKDRFSAERLKGVDSTLKIQPAKLEDSAVYLCASSLDRGAFQETQYFGPGTRLLVL.

This clonotype was seen a few times. The chain links TRBV28 to TRBJ2-3, with D possibly TRBD1 on 5 matching bases. This CDR3 region has 14 residues. Per germline, CDR1 MDHEN and CDR2 SYDVKM. Between the trimmed V and J ends, which lost 5 bases and 4 bases, there was a span of 13 bases. In nucleotides, the CDR3 is TGTGCCAGCAGTATCAGGGATTTCCCAGATACGCAGTATTTT. Its translation is CASSIRDFPDTQYF.

CDR3 in amino acids: CASSYSTRTDRTIYF. DNA of the CDR3: TGTGCCAGCAGTTACTCGACCCGTACGGATCGCACCATATATTTT. This rearrangement joins TRBV6-5 to TRBJ1-3; the D is unclear. Per germline, CDR1 MNHEY and CDR2 SVGAGI. Trimming shortened V by 0 bases and J by 9 bases, and 15 bases separated the two germline ends. The CDR3 has 15 amino acids.

V gene TRBV4-1 combines with J gene TRBJ2-2; D remains ambiguous. Trimming cost V 4 bases and J 8 bases, with 14 bases left between them. The CDR3 totals 14 residues. Germline CDR1 and CDR2: MGHRA and YSYEKL. CDR3 bases: TGCGCCAGCAGCCCCAATGACGCTGTAGGGGAGCTGTTTTTT. Translating gives CASSPNDAVGELFF.

The V and J genes are TRBV5-1 and TRBJ2-1; D is possibly TRBD1 or TRBD2 (5 bases each). The CDR3 loop spans 14 amino acids. CDR1 and CDR2 from the germline V gene are SGHRS and YFSETQ. The V end was cut by 3 bases, the J end by 4 bases, with 11 bases between. In DNA form, the CDR3 reads TGCGCCAGCAGCTACCAGGGACCGTACAATGAGCAGTTCTTC. Protein: CASSYQGPYNEQFF. The full variable domain, rest sourced from reference TRBV5-1 and TRBJ2-1, is KAGVTQTPRYLIKTRGQQVTLSCSPISGHRSVSWYQQTPGQGLQFLFEYFSETQRNKGNFPGRFSGRQFSNSRSEMNVSTLELGDSALYLCASSYQGPYNEQFFGPGTRLTVL.